The T cell receptor (beta chain) under discussion was sequenced for a study of cytomegalovirus exposure and HLA in healthy donors. General study points: Rarity held for most TCR sequences, but there were some public TCRs that occurred in many donors. A link between a missense DCLRE1C variant and TCR beta V- and J-gene trimming emerged from a later analysis.

Concerning this clone itself: Its specificity is unknown.

The germline CDR1 and CDR2 sequences are MNHEY and SMNVEV (reference sequence). The ends were cut back, 2 bases at V and 5 bases at J, with 10 bases in the middle. This CDR3 spans 13 amino acids. With 60 Vbeta and 13 Jbeta primers, the PCR was carried out. Here immunoSEQ multiplex PCR was the method, and the copy in TCRdb shows in-frame clones only, minus some. This table lists around 70,000 clones. Sequenced: PBMCs. The chain couples TRBV27 to TRBJ2-7; no firm D call. The origin of this receptor is a woman aged 25 to 39 in good health and CMV-seronegative. CDR3 protein: CASSLIGTHEQYF. CDR3 coding DNA: TGTGCCAGCAGTTTAATCGGTACCCACGAGCAGTACTTC.